The 20 T cell receptor beta chains below all came from one sample that was sequenced in a study of cytomegalovirus exposure and HLA in healthy donors. Researchers ran the PCR with 60 Vbeta and 13 Jbeta primers. Repertoires were generated with immunoSEQ multiplex PCR, while TCRdb's copy carries only in-frame clones and drops some. The table has approximately 150,000 clones, just under 80% seen once. The sample comprised PBMCs. The origin of the receptors is a woman aged 18-30 years in good health and CMV-seronegative.

The rearrangement joins TRBV29-1 to TRBJ2-1; TRBD2 matches at 8 bases. V shed 3 bases, J shed 6 bases, and the junction held 7 bases outside the gene matches. CDR1 is SQVTM, CDR2 ANQGSEA, per germline. The CDR3 length is 14 residues. CDR3 in DNA: TGCAGCGTTGAGAGGCGTCTAGCGGGCAATGAGCAGTTCTTC. Protein product: CSVERRLAGNEQFF.

The rearrangement uses TRBV12-5 and TRBJ2-5; TRBD2 matches 13 bases. CDR3 length: 19 amino acids. Losses at the gene ends were 6 bases for V and 1 base for J; bases not matched to a gene: 14. CDR1 is LGHNT, CDR2 FRNRAP, per germline. CDR3 DNA sequence: TGTGCTAGTGGGATCCCTGGGAAGACTAGCGGGGGGATCCAAGAGACCCAGTACTTC. It yields the protein CASGIPGKTSGGIQETQYF.

The chain joins TRBV10-1 to TRBJ1-1; weak D call: TRBD1 (6 bases). The germline gives CDR1 WNHNN, CDR2 SYGVQD (reference sequence). The V and J ends lost 0 bases and 4 bases respectively, with 12 bases between them. This CDR3 contains 15 residues. Here the CDR3 reads CASSESQGKGTEAFF. In nucleotides, the CDR3 is TGCGCCAGCAGTGAGTCGCAGGGGAAGGGCACTGAAGCTTTCTTT.

DNA for the CDR3: TGCAGCGTTGAAGATCGGAGCGAGGGCACTGAAGCTTTCTTT. It yields the protein CSVEDRSEGTEAFF. The genes are TRBV29-1 and TRBJ1-1; D is ambiguous. Between the trimmed V and J ends, which lost 0 bases and 4 bases, there was a span of 12 bases. This CDR3 has 14 amino acids. Germline CDR1 SQVTM, CDR2 ANQGSEA.

The V gene is TRBV7-2, the J gene TRBJ2-2, with D possibly matching TRBD2 (6 bases). The CDR3 is 13 amino acids. V lost 11 bases and J 8 bases, leaving 18 bases between the germline ends. Germline CDR1 and CDR2: SGHTA and FQGNSA. The CDR3 protein is CAVSGLVTGELFF. The CDR3 DNA sequence: TGTGCCGTCAGCGGGCTAGTCACGGGGGAGCTGTTTTTT.

This clone showed up just once. This sequence joins TRBV14 and TRBJ2-3; D might be TRBD2 (6 bases). The CDR3 runs to 16 residues. V lost 5 bases and J lost 2, with 17 bases in between. Germline V gives CDR1 SGHDN, CDR2 FVKESK. The CDR3 nucleotides are TGTGCCAGCAGCTGGAACATGGAGGGATTCACAGATACGCAGTATTTT. Protein sequence: CASSWNMEGFTDTQYF.

The V and J genes are TRBV19 and TRBJ2-6; TRBD1 matches 7 bases. V shed 4 bases, J shed 0 bases, and the junction held 3 bases outside the gene matches. This CDR3 region has 16 residues. CDR1 is LNHDA, CDR2 SQIVND, per germline (reference sequence). CDR3 protein: CASSSPGGSGANVLTF. The CDR3 DNA sequence: TGTGCCAGTAGTAGTCCAGGGGGCTCTGGGGCCAACGTCCTGACTTTC.

The V call is TRBV4-1, the J call TRBJ2-4; TRBD1 is a possible D gene (5 bases). Germline V gene sequence: CDR1 MGHRA, CDR2 YSYEKL. This CDR3 has 19 residues. V was pared by 0 bases and J by 0 bases, with 18 bases between. The CDR3 here is CASSQEGRGAYLAKNIQYF. CDR3 coding DNA: TGCGCCAGCAGCCAAGAAGGGCGTGGGGCCTACCTAGCCAAAAACATTCAGTACTTC.

The rearrangement links TRBV7-8 to TRBJ2-1; 9 bases agree with TRBD1. The CDR3 runs to 13 residues. Germline trimming cut 5 bases from V and 7 bases from J; bases unmatched to any gene: 3. Germline V gene data show CDR1 as SGHVS and CDR2 as FQNEAQ. Written as DNA, the CDR3 is TGTGCCAGCAGCAGGGACAGGGCAAATGAGCAGTTCTTC. It is translated as CASSRDRANEQFF.

The chain couples TRBV5-4 to TRBJ2-2; D is possibly TRBD2 (7 bases). Deletions cut 4 bases from V and 6 bases from J, with 19 bases between. The CDR3 spans 16 residues. CDR1 is SGHNT and CDR2 is YYREEE in the germline V gene (reference sequence). CDR3 sequence (DNA): TGTGCCAGCAGCGGGGGGGCGGGAATGCTCCCCGGGGAGCTGTTTTTT. Translation gives CASSGGAGMLPGELFF.

The CDR3, as DNA: TGCAGCGTTGGAGGACAATCCTACAATGAGCAGTTCTTC. It encodes CSVGGQSYNEQFF. The chain combines TRBV29-1 with TRBJ2-1; D is perhaps TRBD1 (5 bases). Trimming removed 4 bases at V and 1 base at J, with 8 bases between. CDR3 length: 13 amino acids. Germline V gene data show CDR1 as SQVTM and CDR2 as ANQGSEA.

This rearrangement joins TRBV27 to TRBJ2-7; maybe TRBD1 (5 bases). CDR1 and CDR2 from the germline V gene are MNHEY and SMNVEV (reference sequence). The CDR3 has 17 amino acids. The V end was cut by 1 base, the J end by 6 bases, with 22 bases between. Written as DNA, the CDR3 is TGTGCCAGCAGTTTATTGGCCGGCAGAACAGGAACTACCGAGCAGTACTTC. Amino acid sequence: CASSLLAGRTGTTEQYF.

The V gene is TRBV11-2, the J gene TRBJ1-1; D may be TRBD1 (5 bases). Germline V lookup: CDR1 SGHAT, CDR2 FQNNGV. There are 15 residues in the CDR3. With 0 bases removed from V and 3 bases from J, the gap between germline ends came to 11 bases. CDR3 amino acids: CASSLEDSGHTEAFF. The CDR3 bases are TGTGCCAGCAGCTTAGAAGATTCAGGGCACACTGAAGCTTTCTTT.

The chain couples TRBV10-3 to TRBJ1-3; TRBD1 aligns across 8 bases. V shed 2 bases and J 3 bases; nucleotides not matched to a gene: 3. Germline V gene data show CDR1 as ENHRY and CDR2 as SYGVKD. CDR3 length: 15 residues. The CDR3 loop reads CAISEAGGGGNTIYF. DNA for the CDR3: TGTGCCATCAGTGAGGCAGGGGGCGGTGGAAACACCATATATTTT.

The rearrangement links TRBV10-3 to TRBJ1-2; TRBD1 matches at 9 bases. V trimming: 9 bases; J trimming: 6 bases; junction bases outside the gene matches: 8. The CDR3 runs to 13 residues. Germline values: CDR1 ENHRY, CDR2 SYGVKD. The CDR3 nucleotides are TGTGCCATTCAAACCGGGACAGGGCATGGCTACACCTTC. Its translation: CAIQTGTGHGYTF.

The V gene is TRBV9, the J gene TRBJ2-1; D possibly corresponds to TRBD1 (6 bases). The V end was cut by 0 bases, the J end by 9 bases, with 13 bases between. This CDR3 spans 14 amino acids. Germline V gene lookup returns CDR1 SGDLS and CDR2 YYNGEE. The CDR3: CASSVGGGVSEQFF. In nucleotides, the CDR3 is TGTGCCAGCAGCGTAGGAGGGGGAGTGAGTGAGCAGTTCTTC.

The chain employs TRBV7-9 and TRBJ1-3; weak D call: TRBD1 (5 bases). From germline, CDR1 is SEHNR and CDR2 FQNEAQ (reference sequence). Trimming pared 2 bases from V and 0 bases from J, leaving 17 bases between. The CDR3 extends over 18 amino acids. CDR3: CASSLRRGFEFSGNTIYF. The CDR3 coding sequence is TGTGCCAGCAGCTTACGGAGGGGATTCGAGTTCTCTGGAAACACCATATATTTT.

V usage is TRBV6-6 and J usage is TRBJ2-5; 12 bases match TRBD2. CDR1 MNHNY and CDR2 SVGAGI come from the germline V gene (reference sequence). Unmatched junction bases numbered 4, after V lost 9 bases and J lost 2 bases. The CDR3 loop spans 14 amino acids. DNA for the CDR3: TGTGCCAGTTCTAGCGGGAGGGCTCAAGAGACCCAGTACTTC. It encodes CASSSGRAQETQYF.

The chain joins TRBV10-3 to TRBJ1-2; perhaps TRBD1 as D (6 bases). The CDR3 sequence is 12 residues long. The V end lost 5 bases, the J end lost 12 bases, and 16 bases lay between the germline ends. Per germline, CDR1 ENHRY and CDR2 SYGVKD. CDR3 DNA sequence: TGTGCCATCAGTCGGACAGCCCAAATGAACACCTTC. Amino acids: CAISRTAQMNTF.

The chain carries TRBV29-1 and TRBJ2-1; 8 bases align to TRBD2. The V segment lost 6 bases and the J segment 3 bases; nucleotides outside the gene matches: 7. Per germline, CDR1 SQVTM and CDR2 ANQGSEA. The CDR3 spans 14 residues. CDR3 coding DNA: TGCAGCGTAGAGCGGGAGTGGGACTACAATGAGCAGTTCTTC. It is translated as CSVEREWDYNEQFF.